The TCR beta chain described here comes from a study of Siglec-9 on CD8 T cells in melanoma. Germline CDR1 and CDR2: MDHEN and SYDVKM. This CDR3 has 17 residues. J lost 1 base, V lost 6 bases, and 14 bases had no gene match. Measured with immunoSEQ multiplex PCR; TCRdb has only the in-frame clones, and not every one. The table lists roughly 35,000 clones, 84% of them singletons. This receptor was taken from a human donor in good health. The chain couples TRBV28 to TRBJ1-1; 7 bases are shared with TRBD1. Sample: Siglec-9- CD8+ T cells sorted from blood. The CDR3 loop reads CASSPIGYRGRNTEAFF. CDR3 in DNA: TGTGCCAGCAGCCCAATCGGCTACAGGGGACGGAACACTGAAGCTTTCTTT.